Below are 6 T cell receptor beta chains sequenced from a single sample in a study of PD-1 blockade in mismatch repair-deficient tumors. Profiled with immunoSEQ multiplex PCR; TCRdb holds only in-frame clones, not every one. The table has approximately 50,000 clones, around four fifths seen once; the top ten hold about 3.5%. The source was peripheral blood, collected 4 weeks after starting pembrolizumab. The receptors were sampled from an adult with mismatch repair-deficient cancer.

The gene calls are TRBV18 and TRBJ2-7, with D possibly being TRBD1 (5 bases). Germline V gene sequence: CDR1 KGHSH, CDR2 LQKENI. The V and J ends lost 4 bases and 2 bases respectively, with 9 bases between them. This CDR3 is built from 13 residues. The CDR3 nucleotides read TGTGCCAGCTCACGACAGATTACCTACGAGCAGTACTTC. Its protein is CASSRQITYEQYF.

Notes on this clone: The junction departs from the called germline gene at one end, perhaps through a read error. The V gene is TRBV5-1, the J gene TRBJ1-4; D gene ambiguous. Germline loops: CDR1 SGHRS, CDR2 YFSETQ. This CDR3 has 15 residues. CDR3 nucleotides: TGCGCCAGCAGCTTGGGAGGGTCAGGAGCCGAAGCCCGGTATTTT. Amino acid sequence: CASSLGGSGAEARYF.

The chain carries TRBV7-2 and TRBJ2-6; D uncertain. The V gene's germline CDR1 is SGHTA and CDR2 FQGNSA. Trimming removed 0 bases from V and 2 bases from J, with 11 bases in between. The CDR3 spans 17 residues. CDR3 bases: TGTGCCAGCAGCTTAGCGCTAAGGAGTGCTGGGGCCAACGTCCTGACTTTC. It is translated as CASSLALRSAGANVLTF.

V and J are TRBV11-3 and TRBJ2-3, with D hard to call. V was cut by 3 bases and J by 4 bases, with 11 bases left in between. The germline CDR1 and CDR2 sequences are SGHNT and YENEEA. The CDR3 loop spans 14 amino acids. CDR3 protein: CASSFSFDSDTQYF. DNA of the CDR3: TGTGCCAGCAGCTTCTCCTTTGATTCAGATACGCAGTATTTT.

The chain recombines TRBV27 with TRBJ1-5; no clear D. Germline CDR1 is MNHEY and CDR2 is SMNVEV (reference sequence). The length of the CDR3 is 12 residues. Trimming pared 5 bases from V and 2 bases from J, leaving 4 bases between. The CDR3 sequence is CASSRGNQPQHF. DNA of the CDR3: TGTGCCAGCAGTAGGGGCAATCAGCCCCAGCATTTT.

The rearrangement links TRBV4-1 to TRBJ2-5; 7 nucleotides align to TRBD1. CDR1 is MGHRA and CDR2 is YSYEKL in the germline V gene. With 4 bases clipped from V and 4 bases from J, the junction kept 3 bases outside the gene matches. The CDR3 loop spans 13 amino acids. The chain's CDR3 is CASSRTGGETQYF. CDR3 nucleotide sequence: TGCGCCAGCAGCCGGACAGGAGGAGAGACCCAGTACTTC.